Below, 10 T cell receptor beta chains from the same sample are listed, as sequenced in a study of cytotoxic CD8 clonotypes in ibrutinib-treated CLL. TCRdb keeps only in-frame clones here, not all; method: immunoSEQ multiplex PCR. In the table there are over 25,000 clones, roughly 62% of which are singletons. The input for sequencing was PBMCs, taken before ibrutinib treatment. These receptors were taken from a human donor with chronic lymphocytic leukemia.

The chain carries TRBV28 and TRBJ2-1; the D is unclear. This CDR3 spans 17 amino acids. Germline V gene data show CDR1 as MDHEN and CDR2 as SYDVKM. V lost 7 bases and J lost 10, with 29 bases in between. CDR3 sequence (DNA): TGTGCCAGCACCAACCGTCCCAACGAGGCCCTAACGTTGGAGCAGTTCTTC. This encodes CASTNRPNEALTLEQFF.

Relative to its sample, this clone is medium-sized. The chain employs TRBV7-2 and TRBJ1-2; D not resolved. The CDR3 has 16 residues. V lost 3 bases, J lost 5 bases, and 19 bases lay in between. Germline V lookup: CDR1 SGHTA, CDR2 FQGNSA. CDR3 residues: CASSLTTGRKGYGYTF. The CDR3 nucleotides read TGTGCCAGCAGCTTGACTACGGGCCGGAAGGGTTATGGCTACACCTTC. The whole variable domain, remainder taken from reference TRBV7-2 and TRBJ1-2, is GAGVSQSPSNKVTEKGKDVELRCDPISGHTALYWYRQSLGQGLEFLIYFQGNSAPDKSGLPSDRFSAERTGGSVSTLTIQRTQQEDSAVYLCASSLTTGRKGYGYTFGSGTRLTVV.

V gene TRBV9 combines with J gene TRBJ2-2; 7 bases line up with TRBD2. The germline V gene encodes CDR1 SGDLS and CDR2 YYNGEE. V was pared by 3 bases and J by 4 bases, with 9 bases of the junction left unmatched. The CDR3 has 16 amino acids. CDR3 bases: TGTGCCAGCAGCGCAACCGGGACTATGGGCACCGGGGAGCTGTTTTTT. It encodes CASSATGTMGTGELFF.

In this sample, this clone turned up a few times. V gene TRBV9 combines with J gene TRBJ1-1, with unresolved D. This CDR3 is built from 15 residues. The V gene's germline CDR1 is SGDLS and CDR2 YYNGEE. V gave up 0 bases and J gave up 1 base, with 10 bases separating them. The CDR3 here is CASSVGPGQNTEAFF. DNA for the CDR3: TGTGCCAGCAGCGTAGGGCCCGGGCAGAACACTGAAGCTTTCTTT.

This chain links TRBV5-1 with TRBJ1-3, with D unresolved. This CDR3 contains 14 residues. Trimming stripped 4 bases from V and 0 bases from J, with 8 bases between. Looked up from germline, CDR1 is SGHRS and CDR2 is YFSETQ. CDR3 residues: CASSARSSGNTIYF. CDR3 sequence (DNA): TGCGCCAGCAGCGCTAGAAGCTCTGGAAACACCATATATTTT.

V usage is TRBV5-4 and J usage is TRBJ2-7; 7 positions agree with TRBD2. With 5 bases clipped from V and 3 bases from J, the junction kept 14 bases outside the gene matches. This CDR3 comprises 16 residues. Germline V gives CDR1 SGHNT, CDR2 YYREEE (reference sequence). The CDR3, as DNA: TGTGCCAGCAGTTCAGGAACAGGCACGGGGGGCTACGAGCAGTACTTC. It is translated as CASSSGTGTGGYEQYF.

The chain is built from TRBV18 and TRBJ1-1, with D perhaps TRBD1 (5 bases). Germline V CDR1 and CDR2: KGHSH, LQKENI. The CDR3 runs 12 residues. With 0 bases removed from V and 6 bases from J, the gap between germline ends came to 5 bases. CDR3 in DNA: TGTGCCAGCTCACCACCAGGGGCTGAAGCTTTCTTT. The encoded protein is CASSPPGAEAFF. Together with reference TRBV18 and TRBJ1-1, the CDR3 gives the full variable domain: NAGVMQNPRHLVRRRGQEARLRCSPMKGHSHVYWYRQLPEEGLKFMVYLQKENIIDESGMPKERFSAEFPKEGPSILRIQQVVRGDSAAYFCASSPPGAEAFFGQGTRLTVV.

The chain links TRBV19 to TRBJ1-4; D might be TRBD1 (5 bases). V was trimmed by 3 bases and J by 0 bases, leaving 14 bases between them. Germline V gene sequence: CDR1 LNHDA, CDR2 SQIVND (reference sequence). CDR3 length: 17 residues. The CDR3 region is CASSIFYTGATNEKLFF. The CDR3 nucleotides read TGTGCCAGTAGTATTTTCTATACAGGAGCAACTAATGAAAAACTGTTTTTT. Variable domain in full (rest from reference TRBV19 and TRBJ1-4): DGGITQSPKYLFRKEGQNVTLSCEQNLNHDAMYWYRQDPGQGLRLIYYSQIVNDFQKGDIAEGYSVSREKKESFPLTVTSAQKNPTAFYLCASSIFYTGATNEKLFFGSGTQLSVL.

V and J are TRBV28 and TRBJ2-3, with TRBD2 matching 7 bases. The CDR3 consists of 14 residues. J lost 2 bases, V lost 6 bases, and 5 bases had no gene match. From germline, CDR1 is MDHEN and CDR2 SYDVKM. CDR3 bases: TGTGCCAGCAGGGAGGGACTATACACAGATACGCAGTATTTT. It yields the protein CASREGLYTDTQYF.

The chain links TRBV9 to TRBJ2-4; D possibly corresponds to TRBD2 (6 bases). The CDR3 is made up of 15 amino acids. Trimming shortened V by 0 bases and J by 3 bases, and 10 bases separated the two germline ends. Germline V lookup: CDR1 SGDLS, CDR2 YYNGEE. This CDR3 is CASSVVPGDKNIQYF. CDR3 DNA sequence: TGTGCCAGCAGCGTAGTTCCGGGGGACAAAAACATTCAGTACTTC. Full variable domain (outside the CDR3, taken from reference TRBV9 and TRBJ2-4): DSGVTQTPKHLITATGQRVTLRCSPRSGDLSVYWYQQSLDQGLQFLIQYYNGEERAKGNILERFSAQQFPDLHSELNLSSLELGDSALYFCASSVVPGDKNIQYFGAGTRLSVL.